These 27 T cell receptor beta chains share one sample of origin, sequenced in a study of Graves' ophthalmopathy and Graves' hyperthyroidism. CDR3 regions of TCR beta were amplified from RNA transcripts. First-round RT-PCR relied on HTBI primers, and a second-round multiplex PCR came next. TCRdb called the multiplex PCR reads again in MiXCR, with one record for every CDR3 protein. Of 600,000 to 650,000 distinct CDR3 sequences listed, about 24% are singletons. The sample consisted of peripheral blood. Receptors originate from a woman younger than 35 with stable Graves' hyperthyroidism. Some clones in this sample may be carry-over from other donors' samples.

The table lists this clonotype with many counts. V gene TRBV2 combines with J gene TRBJ2-2; unclear D gene. Deletions cut 8 bases from V and 3 bases from J, with 16 bases between. The CDR3 is 15 residues long. Germline V gives CDR1 SNHLY, CDR2 FYNNEI. This CDR3 reads CASSSARAYTGELFF. CDR3 sequence (DNA): TGTGCCAGCTCATCGGCGAGAGCGTACACCGGGGAGCTGTTTTTT. Full variable domain (outside the CDR3, taken from reference TRBV2 and TRBJ2-2): EPEVTQTPSHQVTQMGQEVILRCVPISNHLYFYWYRQILGQKVEFLVSFYNNEISEKSEIFDDQFSVERPDGSNFTLKIRSTKLEDSAMYFCASSSARAYTGELFFGEGSRLTVL.

The sample holds many counts of this clonotype. Here the CDR3 reads CSARPSLGTQYF. The CDR3 DNA reads TGCAGTGCTCGGCCTAGCTTAGGGACCCAGTACTTC. The chain links TRBV20-1 to TRBJ2-5; possibly TRBD2 for D (5 bases). The CDR3 spans 12 residues. Germline CDR1 reads DFQATT; CDR2 reads SNEGSKA (reference sequence). Trimming removed 5 bases at V and 7 bases at J, with 14 bases between.

Details on this clonotype: An end of the junction does not agree with germline; a read error may underlie this. This chain uses TRBV29-1 with TRBJ2-7, with D possibly matching TRBD2 (5 bases). The CDR3 runs 14 residues. CDR1 is SQVTM and CDR2 is ANQGSEA in the germline V gene. The CDR3 DNA is TGCAGCGTGCCGGGAAACTTAGCCGGTTACGATCAGTACTTC. Its protein is CSVPGNLAGYDQYF.

This clonotype was counted many times. This chain links TRBV6-1 with TRBJ1-1, with a weak D call TRBD1 (5 bases). This CDR3 comprises 13 residues. V dropped 2 bases and J dropped 9 bases, with 13 bases sitting between them. CDR1 MNHNS and CDR2 SASEGT come from the germline V gene. The CDR3 nucleotides are TGTGCCAGCAGTGAACAGGGCGCTTATCAAGCTTTCTTT. This codes for CASSEQGAYQAFF.

Only a few counts were recorded for this clonotype. The chain recombines TRBV11-2 with TRBJ2-1; TRBD1 matches 9 bases. The V segment lost 2 bases and the J segment 5 bases; nucleotides outside the gene matches: 4. The CDR3 is 15 amino acids. Looked up from germline, CDR1 is SGHAT and CDR2 is FQNNGV. CDR3 DNA: TGTGCCAGCAGCTTAAAGACAGGGGGGCACAATGAGCAGTTCTTC. This sequence encodes CASSLKTGGHNEQFF.

The sample holds many counts of this clonotype. The CDR3: CASSPELAYEQYF. DNA for the CDR3: TGTGCCAGCAGCCCTGAGCTAGCCTACGAGCAGTACTTC. The chain carries TRBV12-3 or TRBV12-4 and TRBJ2-7; D remains unclear. This CDR3 contains 13 residues. V was shortened by 6 bases and J by 2 bases, with 11 bases between the two germline ends.

Ten or more counts support this clonotype. The V and J genes are TRBV4-2 and TRBJ2-2; 7 bases line up with TRBD2. V shed 0 bases and J 3 bases; nucleotides not matched to a gene: 13. Germline CDR1 and CDR2: LGHNA and YNFKEQ. This CDR3 contains 19 residues. The CDR3 is CASSQDKYRPSGHTGELFF. The CDR3 nucleotides read TGTGCCAGCAGCCAAGATAAGTATAGGCCTAGCGGACACACCGGGGAGCTGTTTTTT.

The sample holds many counts of this clonotype. The chain employs TRBV12-3 or TRBV12-4 and TRBJ1-3; 7 nucleotides agree with TRBD1. This CDR3 comprises 15 residues. Trimming removed 2 bases from V and 8 bases from J; junction bases left unmatched: 9. The CDR3: CASSLQLGTGDTIYF. The DNA of the CDR3 is TGTGCCAGCAGTTTACAACTAGGAACAGGGGACACCATATATTTT.

The chain has TRBV7-3 and TRBJ2-2; D call uncertain. CDR1 is SGHTA, CDR2 FQGTGA, per germline. V was cut by 2 bases and J by 9 bases, with 10 bases left in between. The CDR3 runs to 13 residues. The CDR3: CASSLGPPRELFF. In DNA, the CDR3 is TGTGCCAGCAGCTTAGGACCACCTAGGGAGCTGTTTTTT.

The V call is TRBV6-1, the J call TRBJ1-5; no reliable D call. The ends were cut back, 6 bases at V and 3 bases at J, with 9 bases in the middle. Germline assignment: CDR1 MNHNS and CDR2 SASEGT. The CDR3 covers 13 residues. This CDR3 is CASRAGFNQPQHF. The CDR3 coding sequence is TGTGCCAGCAGGGCCGGGTTCAATCAGCCCCAGCATTTT.

This clonotype has ten or more counts. The chain uses TRBV6-5 and TRBJ2-2; D possibly corresponds to TRBD2 (6 bases). The CDR3 runs 15 residues. V lost 6 bases, J lost 3 bases, and 14 bases lay in between. Per germline, CDR1 MNHEY and CDR2 SVGAGI. This chain's CDR3 is CASRNRDSYTGELFF. CDR3 coding DNA: TGTGCCAGCAGAAACCGGGACTCCTACACCGGGGAGCTGTTTTTT.

This rearrangement joins TRBV28 to TRBJ1-2, with no clear D. The CDR3 length is 15 residues. Trimming cost V 3 bases and J 1 base, with 12 bases left between them. Germline-derived CDR1 and CDR2 are MDHEN and SYDVKM. DNA of the CDR3: TGTGCCAGCAGTTTGTACAGTCCTTTTAACTATGGCTACACCTTC. As protein: CASSLYSPFNYGYTF.

The sample holds many counts of this clonotype. This chain uses TRBV6-5 with TRBJ2-3; tentatively, D is TRBD2 (5 bases). The V gene lost 2 bases and the J gene lost 3 bases, with 15 bases spanning the gap. CDR3 size: 16 residues. Germline V gene lookup returns CDR1 MNHEY and CDR2 SVGAGI. The CDR3 coding sequence is TGTGCCAGCAGTTACCCCCTAAGCGGAGGAACAGATACGCAGTATTTT. It codes for CASSYPLSGGTDTQYF.

This clonotype turned up a few times. J is TRBJ1-1 and V is TRBV28, with D tentatively TRBD1 (5 bases). Germline V gives CDR1 MDHEN, CDR2 SYDVKM. Trimming removed 3 bases from V and 9 bases from J, with 14 bases in between. CDR3 size: 13 residues. Written as DNA, the CDR3 is TGTGCCAGCAGTTTGATAATCGGGACCCAAGCTTTCTTT. It codes for CASSLIIGTQAFF.

The sample holds a few counts of this clonotype. The V call is TRBV29-1, the J call TRBJ2-5; no clear D gene. Germline V gene data show CDR1 as SQVTM and CDR2 as ANQGSEA. The CDR3 spans 13 residues. Trimming removed 1 base from V and 4 bases from J, with 10 bases in between. CDR3 sequence: CSVEVVFRETQYF. CDR3 bases: TGCAGCGTTGAAGTGGTGTTCCGAGAGACCCAGTACTTC. The full variable domain, in which reference TRBV29-1 and TRBJ2-5 provide the parts outside the CDR3, is SAVISQKPSRDICQRGTSLTIQCQVDSQVTMMFWYRQQPGQSLTLIATANQGSEATYESGFVIDKFPISRPNLTFSTLTVSNMSPEDSSIYLCSVEVVFRETQYFGPGTRLLVL.

The genes are TRBV20-1 and TRBJ1-1, with D maybe TRBD1 (6 bases). Germline CDR1 is DFQATT and CDR2 is SNEGSKA (reference sequence). This CDR3 region has 13 residues. V lost 4 bases, J lost 1 base, and 10 bases lay in between. CDR3 DNA sequence: TGCAGTGCTACGGGACAAACGAACACTGAAGCTTTCTTT. Translated, it gives CSATGQTNTEAFF.

This clonotype appeared a few times. The V call is TRBV5-1, the J call TRBJ1-1; 8 nucleotides line up with TRBD1. The CDR3 is made up of 16 amino acids. V gave up 0 bases and J gave up 3 bases; unmatched junction bases: 7. Germline loops: CDR1 SGHRS, CDR2 YFSETQ. The CDR3 loop is CASSLEAGGGYTEAFF. CDR3 coding DNA: TGCGCCAGCAGCTTGGAGGCAGGGGGCGGATACACTGAAGCTTTCTTT.

There are many counts of this clonotype. The rearrangement uses TRBV13 and TRBJ1-5; 9 bases are shared with TRBD1. The CDR3 has 20 amino acids. The V gene's germline CDR1 is PRHDT and CDR2 FYEKMQ (reference sequence). The J segment lost 2 bases and the V segment lost 4 bases, leaving 18 bases of the junction unmatched. As DNA, the CDR3 is TGTGCCAGCAGCTATAAAACCGGGACAGGGTCCTCTGATGGCAATCAGCCCCAGCATTTT. This translates into CASSYKTGTGSSDGNQPQHF.

The chain combines TRBV6-1 with TRBJ2-1, with D maybe TRBD2 (5 bases). The germline V gene has CDR1 MNHNS and CDR2 SASEGT. V was pared by 7 bases and J by 0 bases, with 16 bases between. The CDR3 length is 16 residues. CDR3 residues: CASTQKGGPSYNEQFF. CDR3 nucleotides: TGTGCCAGCACCCAAAAGGGCGGGCCCTCCTACAATGAGCAGTTCTTC.

This clonotype was picked up many times. This chain connects TRBV11-2 to TRBJ2-5; no definite D call. The CDR3 has 15 amino acids. V lost 5 bases and J 2 bases, leaving 15 bases between the germline ends. The germline V gene has CDR1 SGHAT and CDR2 FQNNGV. CDR3 region: CASSPDPNSQETQYF. In DNA form, the CDR3 reads TGTGCCAGCAGCCCCGACCCTAATTCGCAAGAGACCCAGTACTTC.

This clonotype occurred many times. This chain uses TRBV7-2 with TRBJ1-6; the match to TRBD1 covers 10 bases. CDR3 length: 17 residues. The germline V gene encodes CDR1 SGHTA and CDR2 FQGNSA. Trimming took 5 bases from V and 4 from J; bases not matched to a gene: 8. The DNA of the CDR3 is TGTGCCAGCAGCACTAGACAGGGGGCCCAATATAATTCACCCCTCCACTTT. Protein sequence: CASSTRQGAQYNSPLHF. Filled out from reference TRBV7-2 and TRBJ1-6, the complete variable domain reads GAGVSQSPSNKVTEKGKDVELRCDPISGHTALYWYRQSLGQGLEFLIYFQGNSAPDKSGLPSDRFSAERTGGSVSTLTIQRTQQEDSAVYLCASSTRQGAQYNSPLHFGNGTRLTVT.

Many counts were recorded for this clonotype. Relative to the germline gene, one junction end is altered; a read error may explain this. The V and J genes are TRBV28 and TRBJ1-1; no definite D call. Germline CDR1 reads MDHEN; CDR2 reads SYDVKM. This CDR3 region has 13 residues. CDR3: CASSSSLNTEAFF. The CDR3 nucleotides read TGCGCCAGCAGCTCCTCATTGAACACTGAAGCTTTCTTT.

This clonotype was detected ten times or more. The chain joins TRBV6-4 to TRBJ2-6, with TRBD1 identical over 10 bases. The CDR3 has 17 amino acids. V lost 6 bases to trimming and J lost 0 bases; unmatched junction nucleotides: 5. Germline-derived CDR1 and CDR2 are MRHNA and SNTAGT. CDR3: CASRGTGAISGANVLTF. The CDR3 DNA sequence: TGTGCCAGCAGGGGGACAGGGGCAATCTCTGGGGCCAACGTCCTGACTTTC.

This clonotype was seen many times. The V gene is TRBV6-1, the J gene TRBJ1-6; 10 bases are shared with TRBD1. This CDR3 comprises 13 residues. Germline CDR1 and CDR2: MNHNS and SASEGT. The ends lost 6 bases at V and 8 bases at J; junction bases unmatched: 1. CDR3 protein: CASRGQGYSPLHF. DNA of the CDR3: TGTGCCAGCAGGGGACAGGGGTATTCACCCCTCCACTTT.

Many counts were recorded for this clonotype. This chain joins TRBV28 and TRBJ1-2; TRBD1 is a possible D gene (6 bases). Germline V lookup: CDR1 MDHEN, CDR2 SYDVKM. Trimming left V 5 bases short and J 3 bases short, with 13 bases between. CDR3 length: 14 amino acids. The DNA of the CDR3 is TGTGCCAGCAGTCTAAGGGGGGCGGACTATGGCTACACCTTC. It specifies CASSLRGADYGYTF.

This clonotype appeared many times. This rearrangement joins TRBV10-3 to TRBJ2-7; unclear D gene. In germline, CDR1 is ENHRY, CDR2 SYGVKD. The CDR3 sequence is 12 residues long. Trimming left V 0 bases short and J 5 bases short, with 5 bases between. In DNA form, the CDR3 reads TGTGCCATCAGTGAGTCAAGGGACGAGCAGTACTTC. Its translation: CAISESRDEQYF.

In its sample, this clonotype was seen many times. The J gene is TRBJ2-2, the V gene TRBV6-2 or TRBV6-3, with TRBD2 identical over 10 bases. V trimming: 6 bases; J trimming: 2 bases; junction bases outside the gene matches: 12. Per germline, CDR1 MNHEY and CDR2 SVGEGT. This CDR3 spans 18 amino acids. CDR3 bases: TGTGCCAGCAGCCAGCGGCTAGCGGGGGCCGCCAACACCGGGGAGCTGTTTTTT. Translating gives CASSQRLAGAANTGELFF.